This T cell receptor beta chain comes out of a study of blood T cell repertoires in COVID-19. The protocol was immunoSEQ multiplex PCR, while the TCRdb copy is restricted to in-frame clones and leaves out a portion. The table lists about 120,000 clones, just over 85% of them singletons. Germline V gene sequence: CDR1 LGHDT, CDR2 YNNKEL (reference sequence). This CDR3 contains 18 residues. V lost 5 bases and J lost 2; bases outside the gene matches: 10. Source material: peripheral blood. This clonotype was obtained from a woman aged 45-59 years with active or convalescent COVID-19. The rearrangement uses TRBV3-1 (or the pseudogene TRBV3-2) and TRBJ2-2, with TRBD2 matching over 11 bases. DNA for the CDR3: TGTGCCAGCAGCTCTTTCGGGACTAGCGGTTTTAACACCGGGGAGCTGTTTTTT. This translates into CASSSFGTSGFNTGELFF.